Each of the 25 T cell receptor beta chains below was sequenced from the same sample in a study of Tregs in tolerant kidney transplant recipients. Here immunoSEQ multiplex PCR was the method, and the copy in TCRdb shows in-frame clones only, minus some. The sample includes under 95,000 clones, around 90% of them seen just once. Sequenced here: Tregs from blood, sampled before the transplant. These receptors originate from a human donor who received a combined kidney and bone marrow transplant.

The chain links TRBV6-1 to TRBJ1-3; perhaps TRBD1 as D (6 bases). V was shortened by 2 bases and J by 4 bases, with 18 bases between the two germline ends. Germline-derived CDR1 and CDR2 are MNHNS and SASEGT. CDR3 length: 17 amino acids. The DNA for the CDR3 is TGTGCCAGCAGTGAACTAAAAAGGCAGGGGCACGGAAACACCATATATTTT. As protein: CASSELKRQGHGNTIYF.

J is TRBJ2-1 and V is TRBV10-2; 13 positions agree with TRBD2. V gave up 3 bases and J gave up 11 bases; unmatched junction bases: 13. The CDR3 extends over 17 amino acids. CDR1 and CDR2 from the germline V gene are WSHSY and SAAADI. The CDR3, as DNA: TGCGCCAGCAGTGATCCCCGGACTAGCGGGAGTACGTTTAAGCAGTTCTTC. Protein sequence: CASSDPRTSGSTFKQFF.

The genes are TRBV5-1 and TRBJ2-1; D ambiguous. The V and J ends lost 0 bases and 3 bases respectively, with 7 bases between them. There are 14 residues in the CDR3. Per the germline V gene, CDR1 is SGHRS and CDR2 is YFSETQ. In DNA form, the CDR3 reads TGCGCCAGCAGCTTGGACGGACGCTACAATGAGCAGTTCTTC. Residues: CASSLDGRYNEQFF.

This clone was counted a few times. The chain has TRBV27 and TRBJ2-3; 10 nucleotides line up with TRBD2. V was clipped by 6 bases and J by 10 bases; unmatched bases: 10. In germline, CDR1 is MNHEY, CDR2 SMNVEV (reference sequence). The CDR3 totals 14 residues. The CDR3 DNA is TGTGCCAGCAGGCTAGCGGGAGAGGGGGGGGCGCAGTATTTT. Its protein is CASRLAGEGGAQYF.

Here the CDR3 reads CASRYIQGAFQPQHF. The CDR3 DNA sequence: TGTGCCAGTAGATACATACAGGGGGCTTTTCAGCCCCAGCATTTT. This chain links TRBV19 with TRBJ1-5; 9 bases map to TRBD1. Per the germline V gene, CDR1 is LNHDA and CDR2 is SQIVND (reference sequence). V shed 6 bases, J shed 6 bases, and the junction held 9 bases outside the gene matches. The CDR3 sequence is 15 residues long.

V gene TRBV19 combines with J gene TRBJ2-7, with D maybe TRBD2 (6 bases). Between the trimmed V and J ends, which lost 6 bases and 6 bases, there was a span of 15 bases. Germline V gene sequence: CDR1 LNHDA, CDR2 SQIVND (reference sequence). The CDR3 consists of 13 residues. The chain's CDR3 is CASSSRRDCEQYF. The DNA of the CDR3 is TGTGCCAGTAGCTCCCGGAGGGACTGCGAGCAGTACTTC.

This clone has more than one count but fewer than ten. This sequence joins TRBV27 and TRBJ2-1; a weak D match, TRBD1 (5 bases). The CDR3 sequence is 16 residues long. Trimming removed 0 bases from V and 3 bases from J, with 12 bases in between. Germline V gene data show CDR1 as MNHEY and CDR2 as SMNVEV (reference sequence). CDR3 sequence reads: CASSLSIQANYNEQFF. The CDR3 nucleotides are TGTGCCAGCAGTTTATCGATACAGGCTAACTACAATGAGCAGTTCTTC.

This chain joins TRBV18 and TRBJ2-2, with unresolved D. The germline V and J ends were trimmed by 6 bases and 3 bases, with 5 bases remaining between them. The CDR3 totals 12 residues. Germline CDR1 KGHSH, CDR2 LQKENI. CDR3 coding DNA: TGTGCCAGCTCCTTTTACACCGGGGAGCTGTTTTTT. Amino acid sequence: CASSFYTGELFF.

The V call is TRBV28, the J call TRBJ1-2, with 7 bases identical to TRBD1. The CDR3 spans 13 residues. CDR1 and CDR2 (germline): MDHEN, SYDVKM. Losses at the gene ends were 5 bases for V and 4 bases for J; bases not matched to a gene: 4. The CDR3 here is CASSLRTGYGYTF. Written as DNA, the CDR3 is TGTGCCAGCAGTCTTAGGACAGGCTATGGCTACACCTTC.

This rearrangement joins TRBV7-9 to TRBJ1-1; the D gene is possibly TRBD1 (5 bases). Trimming took 1 base from V and 0 from J, leaving 9 bases between them. Germline CDR1 reads SEHNR; CDR2 reads FQNEAQ (reference sequence). The CDR3 has 15 amino acids. The CDR3 here is CASSLDGRVNTEAFF. The CDR3 nucleotides read TGTGCCAGCAGCTTAGATGGCAGGGTGAACACTGAAGCTTTCTTT.

CDR3 sequence reads: CASSLESGTLGEQFF. The CDR3 DNA sequence: TGCGCCAGCAGCTTGGAGTCCGGGACACTCGGTGAGCAGTTCTTC. The chain recombines TRBV5-1 with TRBJ2-1, with D possibly matching TRBD1 (6 bases). Trimming cost V 0 bases and J 9 bases, with 16 bases left between them. The CDR3 is 15 residues long. Germline V gene lookup returns CDR1 SGHRS and CDR2 YFSETQ.

This rearrangement joins TRBV15 to TRBJ2-5, with 7 nucleotides matching TRBD1. Germline CDR1 is LNHNV and CDR2 is YYDKDF (reference sequence). The CDR3 is made up of 16 amino acids. After removal of 0 bases from V and 5 bases from J, the junction contained 9 bases not matched to a gene. In DNA form, the CDR3 reads TGTGCCACCAGCAGAGATGATGACAGGGACGGGGAGACCCAGTACTTC. This encodes CATSRDDDRDGETQYF.

The V call is TRBV6-6, the J call TRBJ2-3, with D perhaps TRBD1 or TRBD2 (7 bases each). Germline CDR1 and CDR2: MNHNY and SVGAGI (reference sequence). The CDR3 extends over 15 amino acids. V lost 5 bases, J lost 2 bases, and 14 bases lay in between. CDR3 sequence (DNA): TGTGCCAGCAGTCGGGGGGACAGTTCCACAGATACGCAGTATTTT. Its protein product is CASSRGDSSTDTQYF.

The chain employs TRBV6-5 and TRBJ2-1; tentatively, D is TRBD2 (5 bases). Trimming shortened V by 6 bases and J by 0 bases, and 12 bases separated the two germline ends. The CDR3 contains 15 residues. The V gene's germline CDR1 is MNHEY and CDR2 SVGAGI. CDR3 coding DNA: TGTGCCAGCAGATTAGCGTTAAGCTCCTACAATGAGCAGTTCTTC. It specifies CASRLALSSYNEQFF.

The rearrangement uses TRBV7-2 and TRBJ1-3; D is undetermined. The length of the CDR3 is 14 residues. Germline V CDR1 and CDR2: SGHTA, FQGNSA. With 5 bases removed from V and 0 bases from J, the gap between germline ends came to 8 bases. The DNA for the CDR3 is TGTGCCAGCAGCGCGGACCCCTCTGGAAACACCATATATTTT. Translated, it gives CASSADPSGNTIYF.

The CDR3 region is CASSDDSPTDTQYF. The CDR3 DNA follows: TGTGCCAGCAGTGATGATAGCCCCACAGATACGCAGTATTTT. The V and J genes are TRBV25-1 and TRBJ2-3, with D hard to call. Between the trimmed V and J ends, which lost 3 bases and 2 bases, there was a span of 9 bases. The CDR3 has 14 residues. CDR1 is MGHDK and CDR2 is SYGVNS in the germline V gene.

About this clone: A junction end diverges from the germline sequence, so it may reflect a read error. The gene calls are TRBV7-7 and TRBJ2-2; D remains unclear. In germline, CDR1 is SSHAT, CDR2 FNYEAQ (reference sequence). The CDR3 is made up of 13 amino acids. The CDR3 spells CASSPGNTGELFF. The CDR3 DNA is TGTGCTAGCAGCCCAGGAAACACCGGGGAGCTGTTTTTT.

This chain links TRBV7-6 with TRBJ1-3; no definite D call. The CDR3 runs to 14 residues. The V end was cut by 4 bases, the J end by 5 bases, with 12 bases between. Germline values: CDR1 SGHVS, CDR2 FNYEAQ. CDR3 region: CASSSRRSRNTIYF. In nucleotides, the CDR3 is TGTGCCAGCAGCTCCAGGAGGAGTAGAAACACCATATATTTT.

The rearrangement uses TRBV7-9 and TRBJ2-5, with TRBD2 matching over 7 bases. The CDR3 is made up of 16 amino acids. V was clipped by 3 bases and J by 3 bases; unmatched bases: 10. CDR1 is SEHNR and CDR2 is FQNEAQ in the germline V gene (reference sequence). Here the CDR3 DNA reads TGTGCCAGCAGCTTCCCAAGCGGGACTATTAAAGAGACCCAGTACTTC. Protein sequence: CASSFPSGTIKETQYF. Complete variable domain (other parts from reference TRBV7-9 and TRBJ2-5): DTGVSQNPRHKITKRGQNVTFRCDPISEHNRLYWYRQTLGQGPEFLTYFQNEAQLEKSRLLSDRFSAERPKGSFSTLEIQRTEQGDSAMYLCASSFPSGTIKETQYFGPGTRLLVL.

The chain links TRBV5-1 to TRBJ1-1; maybe TRBD1 (6 bases). Trimming cost V 4 bases and J 2 bases, with 12 bases left between them. The CDR3 sequence is 14 residues long. In germline, CDR1 is SGHRS, CDR2 YFSETQ. The CDR3 reads CASSIQGQNTEAFF. The CDR3 DNA reads as TGCGCCAGCAGCATCCAGGGACAAAACACTGAAGCTTTCTTT.

The chain carries TRBV30 and TRBJ1-4; 8 positions agree with TRBD1. In germline, CDR1 is GTSNPN, CDR2 SVGIG (reference sequence). This CDR3 region has 17 residues. The junction had 14 bases not matched to a gene; V was cut back by 2 bases and J by 6 bases. The CDR3 loop is CAWSRWQGASRDEKLFF. The CDR3 DNA sequence: TGTGCCTGGAGTCGGTGGCAGGGGGCTTCCCGTGATGAAAAACTGTTTTTT.

In its sample, this clone was seen a few times. This chain uses TRBV2 with TRBJ1-5, with D possibly TRBD1 on 6 matching bases. Looked up from germline, CDR1 is SNHLY and CDR2 is FYNNEI. The CDR3 loop spans 17 amino acids. With 7 bases removed from V and 0 bases from J, the gap between germline ends came to 19 bases. CDR3: CASTIYGTPYSNQPQHF. CDR3 DNA sequence: TGTGCCAGCACCATATACGGGACACCATATAGCAATCAGCCCCAGCATTTT. Using reference TRBV2 and TRBJ1-5 for the parts outside the CDR3, the full variable domain is EPEVTQTPSHQVTQMGQEVILRCVPISNHLYFYWYRQILGQKVEFLVSFYNNEISEKSEIFDDQFSVERPDGSNFTLKIRSTKLEDSAMYFCASTIYGTPYSNQPQHFGDGTRLSIL.

The chain's CDR3 is CAWSHLGGNYNEQFF. The CDR3 bases are TGTGCCTGGAGCCACCTCGGCGGGAATTACAATGAGCAGTTCTTC. The chain couples TRBV30 to TRBJ2-1; D is perhaps TRBD2 (6 bases). Germline lookup yields CDR1 GTSNPN and CDR2 SVGIG (reference sequence). Trimming removed 3 bases at V and 4 bases at J, with 16 bases between. The CDR3 has 15 amino acids. The full variable domain, in which reference TRBV30 and TRBJ2-1 provide the parts outside the CDR3, is SQTIHQWPATLVQPVGSPLSLECTVEGTSNPNLYWYRQAAGRGLQLLFYSVGIGQISSEVPQNLSASRPQDRQFILSSKKLLLSDSGFYLCAWSHLGGNYNEQFFGPGTRLTVL.

J is TRBJ2-2 and V is TRBV7-3; 8 bases agree with TRBD2. V was clipped by 5 bases and J by 0 bases; unmatched bases: 14. This CDR3 has 19 amino acids. Looked up from germline, CDR1 is SGHTA and CDR2 is FQGTGA. CDR3: CASSKSGSRARPNTGELFF. Written as DNA, the CDR3 is TGTGCCAGCAGCAAAAGCGGGAGTCGAGCGAGACCGAACACCGGGGAGCTGTTTTTT.

The rearrangement links TRBV15 to TRBJ2-2, with a tentative D call TRBD1 (6 bases). The CDR3 length is 16 residues. CDR1 is LNHNV and CDR2 is YYDKDF in the germline V gene (reference sequence). Trimming took off 2 bases at V and 7 bases at J, with 17 bases between the two ends. The CDR3 DNA reads TGTGCCACCAGCAGACTACCACAGGGAACGGGCGGGGAGCTGTTTTTT. Residues: CATSRLPQGTGGELFF.